This T cell receptor (beta chain) was sequenced in a study of shared clonotypes between healthy human individuals. Study-wide results and caveats: The donor pool, a small one, limited the genetic and exposure-history diversity represented.

This clone was seen just once. Its antigen is as yet unknown. Sorted-subset replicate PCR reactions were performed with about 200 ng DNA, corresponding to tens of thousands of T cell genomes. Repertoires were generated with immunoSEQ multiplex PCR, while TCRdb's copy carries only in-frame clones and drops some. The sample yields around 2.1 million clones, approximately 95% seen once. Every one of the donors was a Caucasian adult that lived in Nashville, Tennessee. The V and J ends lost 4 bases and 4 bases respectively, with 13 bases between them. The germline CDR1 and CDR2 sequences are LNHDA and SQIVND (reference sequence). The CDR3 totals 14 residues.

The clonotype originates from a man between 18 and 35 years old in good health. The sequencing input was naive CD4+ T cells sorted from blood. Regarding subset: CD45RA+ positively selected. V is TRBV19 and J is TRBJ1-2; a weak D match, TRBD1 (6 bases). CDR3 sequence: CASSRRQAPYGYTF. CDR3 in DNA: TGTGCCAGTAGTAGGCGACAGGCTCCCTATGGCTACACCTTC.